Below, 6 T cell receptor beta chains from the same sample are listed, as sequenced in a study of human T cells and chemical hapten exposure. TCRdb recomputed calls from the RACE reads with MiXCR, one row per CDR3 protein. The table includes nearly 350,000 distinct CDR3 sequences, approximately 6.3% detected once. Described time point: patch test 1, 2 weeks after DPC sensitization. The treatment is: therapeutic diphenylcyclopropenone sensitization with weekly scalp DPC. Sequences were derived from whole blood, sampled in connection with sensitization to the hapten diphenylcyclopropenone (DPC). These receptors were obtained from a woman between 18 and 30 years old with alopecia areata. Some clones in this sample may be carry-over from other donors' samples.

There are many counts of this clonotype. This chain uses TRBV7-9 with TRBJ2-1; 9 bases agree with TRBD1. This CDR3 region has 15 residues. The ends lost 4 bases at V and 5 bases at J; junction bases unmatched: 6. Germline CDR1 reads SEHNR; CDR2 reads FQNEAQ (reference sequence). The CDR3 loop reads CASSSGTGIDNEQFF. DNA for the CDR3: TGTGCCAGCAGCTCCGGGACAGGGATAGACAATGAGCAGTTCTTC.

This clonotype came up many times. The V gene is TRBV7-9, the J gene TRBJ2-5, with a weak D call TRBD2 (6 bases). CDR1 and CDR2 (germline): SEHNR, FQNEAQ (reference sequence). Between the trimmed V and J ends, which lost 2 bases and 3 bases, there was a span of 10 bases. The CDR3 loop spans 14 amino acids. CDR3 sequence reads: CASSLRDLKETQYF. Written as DNA, the CDR3 is TGTGCCAGCAGCTTAAGGGACTTAAAAGAGACCCAGTACTTC.

CDR3 sequence reads: CASSQAARGSSYEQYF. The CDR3 DNA reads as TGTGCCAGCAGCCAAGCGGCGCGGGGGAGCTCCTACGAGCAGTACTTC. This chain links TRBV3-1 with TRBJ2-7, with TRBD2 matching over 7 bases. The junction had 6 bases not matched to a gene; V was cut back by 1 base and J by 0 bases. Germline V lookup: CDR1 LGHDT, CDR2 YNNKEL (reference sequence). The CDR3 is 16 residues long.

This clonotype was detected a few times. The CDR3 coding sequence is TGTGCCAGCAGGAACAGGAGTGCCACTAATGAAAAACTGTTTTTT. Translation: CASRNRSATNEKLFF. The gene calls are TRBV6-5 and TRBJ1-4; TRBD1 is a possible D gene (5 bases). The germline V gene has CDR1 MNHEY and CDR2 SVGAGI. With 6 bases removed from V and 2 bases from J, the gap between germline ends came to 13 bases. The CDR3 runs to 15 residues.

Ten or more counts support this clonotype. The rearrangement uses TRBV6-5 and TRBJ1-1, with a weak D call TRBD1 (6 bases). CDR1 MNHEY and CDR2 SVGAGI come from the germline V gene. Trimming pared 2 bases from V and 1 base from J, leaving 11 bases between. The CDR3 has 15 residues. CDR3 sequence: CASSYGGKGNTEAFF. CDR3 nucleotides: TGTGCCAGCAGTTACGGGGGCAAGGGGAACACTGAAGCTTTCTTT.

The rearrangement joins TRBV20-1 to TRBJ1-6; D not certain. There are 14 residues in the CDR3. The V end lost 2 bases, the J end lost 6 bases, and 11 bases lay between the germline ends. In germline, CDR1 is DFQATT, CDR2 SNEGSKA (reference sequence). The CDR3 region is CSARRDVGNSPLHF. In DNA, the CDR3 is TGCAGTGCTAGACGAGATGTGGGTAATTCACCCCTCCACTTT.